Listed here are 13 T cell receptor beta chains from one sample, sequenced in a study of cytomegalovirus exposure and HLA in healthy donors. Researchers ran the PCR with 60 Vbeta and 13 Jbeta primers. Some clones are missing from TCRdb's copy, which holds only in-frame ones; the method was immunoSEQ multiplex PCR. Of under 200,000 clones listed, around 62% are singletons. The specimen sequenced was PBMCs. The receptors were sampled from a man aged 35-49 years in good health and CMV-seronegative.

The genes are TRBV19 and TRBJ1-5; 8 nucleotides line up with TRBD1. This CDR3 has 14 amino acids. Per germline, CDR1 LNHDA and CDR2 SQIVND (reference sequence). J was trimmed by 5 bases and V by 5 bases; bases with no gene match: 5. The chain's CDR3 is CASSVSGGDQPQHF. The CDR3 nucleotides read TGTGCCAGTAGTGTCTCAGGGGGCGATCAGCCCCAGCATTTT.

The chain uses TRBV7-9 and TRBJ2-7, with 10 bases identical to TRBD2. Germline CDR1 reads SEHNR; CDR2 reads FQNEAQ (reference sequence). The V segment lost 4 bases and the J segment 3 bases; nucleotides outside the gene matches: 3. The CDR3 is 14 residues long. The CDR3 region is CASSSASGSYEQYF. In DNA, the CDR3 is TGTGCCAGCAGCTCCGCTAGCGGGAGCTACGAGCAGTACTTC.

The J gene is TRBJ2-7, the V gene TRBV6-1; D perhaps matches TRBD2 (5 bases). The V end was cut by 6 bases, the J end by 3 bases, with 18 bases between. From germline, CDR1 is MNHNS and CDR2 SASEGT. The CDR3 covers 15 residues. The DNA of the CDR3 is TGTGCCAGCAGCAGAGGAGGTCAGTTTGGCTACGAGCAGTACTTC. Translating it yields CASSRGGQFGYEQYF.

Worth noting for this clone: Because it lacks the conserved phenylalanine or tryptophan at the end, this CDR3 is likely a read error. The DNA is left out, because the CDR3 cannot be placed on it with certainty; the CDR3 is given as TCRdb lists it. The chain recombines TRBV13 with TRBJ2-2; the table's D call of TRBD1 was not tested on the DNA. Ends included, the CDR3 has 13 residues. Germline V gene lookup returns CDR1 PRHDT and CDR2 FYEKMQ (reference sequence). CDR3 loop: CASSLGGQTLGCG.

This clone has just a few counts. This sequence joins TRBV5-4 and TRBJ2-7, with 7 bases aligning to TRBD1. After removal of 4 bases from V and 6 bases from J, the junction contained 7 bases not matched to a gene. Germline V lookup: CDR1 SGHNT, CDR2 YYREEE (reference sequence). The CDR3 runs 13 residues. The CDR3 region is CASSVTGTGEQYF. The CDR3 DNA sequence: TGTGCCAGCAGCGTGACAGGGACCGGCGAGCAGTACTTC.

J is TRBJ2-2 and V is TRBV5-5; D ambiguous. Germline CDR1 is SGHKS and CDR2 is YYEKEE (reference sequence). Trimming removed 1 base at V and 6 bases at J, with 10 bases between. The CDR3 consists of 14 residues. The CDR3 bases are TGTGCCAGCAGCTTGTTTACAGCTCCCGGGGAGCTGTTTTTT. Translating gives CASSLFTAPGELFF.

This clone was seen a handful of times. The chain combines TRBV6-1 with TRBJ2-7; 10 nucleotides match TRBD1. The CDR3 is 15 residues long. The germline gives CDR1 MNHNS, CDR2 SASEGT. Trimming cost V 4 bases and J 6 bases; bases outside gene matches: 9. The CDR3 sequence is CASSGRGQGVGEQYF. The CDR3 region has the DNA TGTGCCAGCAGTGGCCGAGGACAGGGGGTCGGCGAGCAGTACTTC.

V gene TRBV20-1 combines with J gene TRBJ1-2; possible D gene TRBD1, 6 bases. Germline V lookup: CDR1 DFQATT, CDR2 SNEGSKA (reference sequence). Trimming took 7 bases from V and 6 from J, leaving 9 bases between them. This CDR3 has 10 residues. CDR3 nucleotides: TGCAGTGGGCAGGGGAATGGCTACACCTTC. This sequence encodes CSGQGNGYTF.

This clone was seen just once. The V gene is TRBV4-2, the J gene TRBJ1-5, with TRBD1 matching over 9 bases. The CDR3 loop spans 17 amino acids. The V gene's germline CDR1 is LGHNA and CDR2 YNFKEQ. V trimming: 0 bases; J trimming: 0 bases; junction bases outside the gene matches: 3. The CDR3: CASSQDRDRVSNQPQHF. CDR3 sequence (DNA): TGTGCCAGCAGCCAAGACCGGGACAGGGTTAGCAATCAGCCCCAGCATTTT.

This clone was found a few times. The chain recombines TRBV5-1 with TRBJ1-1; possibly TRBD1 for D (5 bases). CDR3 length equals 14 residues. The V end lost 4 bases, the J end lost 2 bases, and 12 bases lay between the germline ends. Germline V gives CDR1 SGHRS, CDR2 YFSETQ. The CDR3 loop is CASSTGTYNTEAFF. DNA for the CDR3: TGCGCCAGCAGCACAGGCACCTACAACACTGAAGCTTTCTTT.

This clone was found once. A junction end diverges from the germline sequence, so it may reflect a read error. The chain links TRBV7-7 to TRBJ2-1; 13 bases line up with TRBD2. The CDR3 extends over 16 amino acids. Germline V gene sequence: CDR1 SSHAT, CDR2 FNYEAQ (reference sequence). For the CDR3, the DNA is TGTGCTAGCAGCTTAGGCGGACTAGCGGGAGTGGGTGAGCAGTTCTTC. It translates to CASSLGGLAGVGEQFF.

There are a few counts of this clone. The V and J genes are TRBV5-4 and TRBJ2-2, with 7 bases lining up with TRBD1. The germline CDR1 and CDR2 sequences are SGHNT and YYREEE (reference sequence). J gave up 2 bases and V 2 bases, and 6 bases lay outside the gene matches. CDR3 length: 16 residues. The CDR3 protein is CASSLYRGHNTGELFF. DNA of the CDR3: TGTGCCAGCAGCTTATACAGGGGCCATAACACCGGGGAGCTGTTTTTT.

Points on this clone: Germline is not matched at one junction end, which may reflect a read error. CDR3: CASSLDSGSTTDTQYF. For the CDR3, the DNA is TGTGCTAGCAGCCTTGACAGCGGGAGTACGACAGATACGCAGTATTTT. The rearrangement joins TRBV7-7 to TRBJ2-3; 8 bases fit TRBD2. The CDR3 length is 16 residues. Per the germline V gene, CDR1 is SSHAT and CDR2 is FNYEAQ (reference sequence).